This T cell receptor beta chain was sequenced during a study of blood T cell repertoires in COVID-19. In the study overall: Both acute and convalescent COVID-19 samples were obtained from the United States, Italy and Spain. T cells, B-cell-depleted T cells, or PBMCs supplied cDNA or gDNA.

TCRdb's table, derived via immunoSEQ multiplex PCR, lists solely in-frame clones and lacks some. The sample has more than 90,000 clones; 75% to 90% are singletons. CDR1 and CDR2 from the germline V gene are MDHEN and SYDVKM. Trimming took 4 bases from V and 0 from J; bases not matched to a gene: 5. The CDR3 loop spans 15 amino acids. The sample consisted of peripheral blood. This sequence originates from a human donor in a cohort sampled during active COVID-19. This chain uses TRBV28 with TRBJ2-7; 8 bases fit TRBD2. For the CDR3, the DNA is TGTGCCAGCAGTTCCACCGGGACTAGCTCCTACGAGCAGTACTTC. It translates to CASSSTGTSSYEQYF.